This entry concerns a single TCR beta chain. V was trimmed by 7 bases and J by 1 base, leaving 16 bases between them. Germline lookup yields CDR1 LGHNA and CDR2 YSLEER. This CDR3 region has 15 residues. The data derive from a study of blood T cell repertoires in COVID-19. Participants were placed into cohorts based on the clinical history they reported. TCRdb's table, derived via immunoSEQ multiplex PCR, lists solely in-frame clones and lacks some. The table includes approximately 450,000 clones, nearly 90% detected once. The sequence came from a woman younger than 30 with acute COVID-19. The rearrangement joins TRBV4-3 to TRBJ1-2, with a tentative D call TRBD1 (6 bases). Sequenced sample: PBMCs or T cells enriched from blood (not recorded which). CDR3 sequence (DNA): TGCGCCAGCACTCCCGAGACAGGAAATAACTATGGCTACACCTTC. This codes for CASTPETGNNYGYTF.